Listed here are 12 T cell receptor beta chains from one sample, sequenced in a study of blood T cell repertoires in COVID-19. TCRdb's copy holds only in-frame clones and misses some; the assay was immunoSEQ multiplex PCR. The repertoire holds fewer than 200,000 clones, 80% to 90% seen once, with approximately 2% in the top ten. The sample taken for sequencing was peripheral blood. The source of these receptors is a young man who had recovered from COVID-19.

The J gene is TRBJ2-2, the V gene TRBV19, with a tentative D call TRBD1 (5 bases). CDR3 length: 16 residues. Trimming took 3 bases from V and 7 from J, leaving 18 bases between them. Germline CDR1 is LNHDA and CDR2 is SQIVND (reference sequence). The CDR3 loop reads CASSMTGAPVGGELFF. The CDR3 nucleotides are TGTGCCAGTAGTATGACTGGGGCCCCGGTTGGCGGGGAGCTGTTTTTT.

The chain uses TRBV5-1 and TRBJ1-5; possibly TRBD1 for D (5 bases). The CDR3 extends over 14 amino acids. CDR1 is SGHRS, CDR2 YFSETQ, per germline. V lost 4 bases and J lost 2, with 10 bases in between. The DNA for the CDR3 is TGCGCCAGCAGCCCTGGGGCCGGCAATCAGCCCCAGCATTTT. Amino acid sequence: CASSPGAGNQPQHF.

V is TRBV6-2 or TRBV6-3 and J is TRBJ1-2, with TRBD1 identical over 8 bases. CDR1 is MNHEY, CDR2 SVGEGT, per germline. CDR3 length equals 13 residues. With V trimmed by 3 bases and J by 5 bases, 2 bases remained unmatched. The CDR3 is CASSYQGAYGYTF. For the CDR3, the DNA is TGTGCCAGCAGTTATCAGGGGGCATATGGCTACACCTTC.

This clone has only one observation. The rearrangement joins TRBV13 to TRBJ2-1; D might be TRBD1 (5 bases). V lost 4 bases to trimming and J lost 2 bases, with 12 bases between them. CDR3 length: 15 amino acids. CDR1 PRHDT and CDR2 FYEKMQ come from the germline V gene (reference sequence). This CDR3 reads CASSSPQDTYNEQFF. CDR3 nucleotides: TGTGCCAGCAGCTCACCCCAGGACACCTACAATGAGCAGTTCTTC.

The V gene is TRBV9, the J gene TRBJ1-2; D not resolved. V lost 0 bases and J lost 3, with 9 bases in between. From germline, CDR1 is SGDLS and CDR2 YYNGEE. The CDR3 length is 14 residues. The CDR3: CASSVANGHYGYTF. CDR3 DNA sequence: TGTGCCAGCAGCGTAGCTAATGGTCACTATGGCTACACCTTC.

This chain joins TRBV5-1 and TRBJ1-1; 7 nucleotides line up with TRBD1. The junction had 4 bases not matched to a gene; V was cut back by 4 bases and J by 4 bases. This CDR3 region has 13 residues. CDR1 SGHRS and CDR2 YFSETQ come from the germline V gene. The DNA of the CDR3 is TGCGCCAGCAGCACGGGACAGCCCACTGAAGCTTTCTTT. This codes for CASSTGQPTEAFF.

This chain joins TRBV19 and TRBJ2-1; D is possibly TRBD2 (6 bases). The CDR3 covers 16 residues. V was pared by 5 bases and J by 6 bases, with 20 bases between. Germline CDR1 LNHDA, CDR2 SQIVND (reference sequence). The CDR3 sequence is CASSASTRGRANEQFF. The CDR3 DNA reads TGTGCCAGTAGTGCCTCGACTAGAGGAAGGGCCAATGAGCAGTTCTTC.

The table lists this clone with a few counts. The rearrangement links TRBV9 to TRBJ1-5, with 8 bases matching TRBD1. Germline CDR1 and CDR2: SGDLS and YYNGEE. The CDR3 consists of 15 residues. V shed 3 bases, J shed 3 bases, and the junction held 5 bases outside the gene matches. The CDR3 nucleotides are TGTGCCAGCAGCGAGCGGGACAGGCCCAATCAGCCCCAGCATTTT. Translation gives CASSERDRPNQPQHF.

The J gene is TRBJ2-1, the V gene TRBV19, with 7 nucleotides matching TRBD1. With V trimmed by 4 bases and J by 0 bases, 0 bases remained unmatched. The V gene's germline CDR1 is LNHDA and CDR2 SQIVND (reference sequence). This CDR3 has 14 amino acids. As DNA, the CDR3 is TGTGCCAGTAGTAGGGACAGCTCCTACAATGAGCAGTTCTTC. Translated: CASSRDSSYNEQFF. The full variable domain, completed using reference TRBV19 and TRBJ2-1, is DGGITQSPKYLFRKEGQNVTLSCEQNLNHDAMYWYRQDPGQGLRLIYYSQIVNDFQKGDIAEGYSVSREKKESFPLTVTSAQKNPTAFYLCASSRDSSYNEQFFGPGTRLTVL.

The rearrangement links TRBV9 to TRBJ2-7; 8 nucleotides align to TRBD2. The CDR3 spans 15 residues. Trimming at V came to 2 bases and at J to 3 bases, leaving 7 bases not matched to a gene. Germline CDR1 reads SGDLS; CDR2 reads YYNGEE. For the CDR3, the DNA is TGTGCCAGCAGCGTTGGCGCGGGAGGCTACTACGAGCAGTACTTC. This translates into CASSVGAGGYYEQYF. Complete variable domain (other parts from reference TRBV9 and TRBJ2-7): DSGVTQTPKHLITATGQRVTLRCSPRSGDLSVYWYQQSLDQGLQFLIQYYNGEERAKGNILERFSAQQFPDLHSELNLSSLELGDSALYFCASSVGAGGYYEQYFGPGTRLTVT.

V gene TRBV7-6 combines with J gene TRBJ1-3; no clear D gene. The CDR3 runs 16 residues. Germline V gives CDR1 SGHVS, CDR2 FNYEAQ. Deletions cut 5 bases from V and 0 bases from J, with 14 bases between. The CDR3 loop is CASSPTSGSSGNTIYF. DNA of the CDR3: TGTGCCAGCAGCCCAACCTCCGGGAGCTCTGGAAACACCATATATTTT.

The V call is TRBV2, the J call TRBJ2-5; TRBD1 is a possible D gene (5 bases). The CDR3 has 13 residues. Trimming shortened V by 10 bases and J by 2 bases, and 14 bases separated the two germline ends. Germline V gene sequence: CDR1 SNHLY, CDR2 FYNNEI. The chain's CDR3 is CATHRTEQETQYF. As DNA, the CDR3 is TGTGCCACCCACAGGACGGAGCAAGAGACCCAGTACTTC.